Following are 27 T cell receptor beta chains from one sample sequenced in a study of molecular identifiers for immune sequencing clone quantification. TCRdb itself ran the PCR reads through MiXCR, one entry per CDR3 protein. The sample contains about 320,000 distinct CDR3 sequences, 24% of which appear only once. Sequences were obtained from naive CD8+ T cells from blood, with Jurkat cell RNA spiked in. The sample's subset: FACS-sorted CD8+CD4-CCR7+CD45RA+ naive T cells. These receptors all come from a human donor in good health. Some libraries in this study had Jurkat cell RNA spiked in.

A word on this clonotype: The junction shows a germline mismatch at one end, possibly a read error. The chain recombines TRBV28 with TRBJ2-5, with 13 bases identical to TRBD2. This CDR3 is 17 amino acids long. CDR1 MDHEN and CDR2 SYDVKM come from the germline V gene. For the CDR3, the DNA is TGTGCCAGCAGTTCCGGACTAGCGGGAGAGTTCGGAGAGCCCCAGTACTTC. Its protein is CASSSGLAGEFGEPQYF.

Many counts were recorded for this clonotype. The rearrangement links TRBV9 to TRBJ1-1; D is undetermined. V dropped 0 bases and J dropped 0 bases, with 9 bases sitting between them. Germline CDR1 reads SGDLS; CDR2 reads YYNGEE. The CDR3 has 15 amino acids. This chain's CDR3 is CASSVDSLMNTEAFF. CDR3 sequence (DNA): TGTGCCAGCAGCGTAGACTCCCTAATGAACACTGAAGCTTTCTTT.

This clonotype was seen a few times. As the CDR3 is not closed by the conserved phenylalanine or tryptophan, this likely results from a read error. Because the CDR3's place on the DNA is in doubt, the DNA is left out and the CDR3 is given as listed by TCRdb. The genes are TRBV20-1 and TRBJ1-6; TRBD1 is the table's D call and was not checked against the DNA. Germline values: CDR1 DFQATT, CDR2 SNEGSKA (reference sequence). Termini included, the CDR3 measures 13 amino acids. CDR3 protein: CSARDSRTGTAYL.

This clonotype was counted ten times or more. The chain employs TRBV29-1 and TRBJ2-5; TRBD2 matches 11 bases. Germline CDR1 reads SQVTM; CDR2 reads ANQGSEA. The CDR3 runs 15 residues. With V trimmed by 4 bases and J by 5 bases, 9 bases remained unmatched. The DNA for the CDR3 is TGCAGCGTTGCCGGGACTAGCGGCCTAAGTGAGACCCAGTACTTC. Translation gives CSVAGTSGLSETQYF.

This clonotype has just one count. Just one base apart from a much larger clone, this may be a read error. The rearrangement joins TRBV11-2 to TRBJ2-4; a possible D gene is TRBD1 (6 bases). Germline V CDR1 and CDR2: SGHAT, FQNNGV. The CDR3 contains 19 residues. In DNA, the CDR3 is TGTGCCTGCAGCCGTACAGGGCGAGCGGTTTTATCAGCCAAAAACATTCAGTACTTC. It encodes CACSRTGRAVLSAKNIQYF.

Ten or more counts support this clonotype. The chain carries TRBV12-5 and TRBJ1-5; 7 positions match TRBD1. Germline V gene lookup returns CDR1 LGHNT and CDR2 FRNRAP. This CDR3 is built from 13 residues. V shed 5 bases, J shed 9 bases, and the junction held 7 bases outside the gene matches. CDR3 in DNA: TGTGCTAGTGGTGCGAACAGGGGACGGCCCCAGCATTTT. It is translated as CASGANRGRPQHF.

This clonotype was counted ten times or more. The chain recombines TRBV20-1 with TRBJ2-2, with D possibly matching TRBD1 (5 bases). In germline, CDR1 is DFQATT, CDR2 SNEGSKA (reference sequence). The CDR3 extends over 14 amino acids. Trimming shortened V by 3 bases and J by 3 bases, and 11 bases separated the two germline ends. DNA of the CDR3: TGCAGTGCTAGTGAGGACAAGTACACCGGGGAGCTGTTTTTT. Its translation is CSASEDKYTGELFF.

In the case of this clonotype: A single base separates this from a much larger clone, so it may be a read error. This rearrangement joins TRBV4-3 to TRBJ2-1, with unresolved D. Germline CDR1 reads LGHNA; CDR2 reads YSLEER. CDR3 length equals 11 residues. The CDR3 bases are TGCGCCAGCAGCGGTACGGATGAGCAGTCCTTC. Its protein product is CASSGTDEQSF.

This rearrangement joins TRBV4-1 to TRBJ2-3, with 11 bases aligning to TRBD2. The CDR3 is made up of 19 amino acids. CDR1 is MGHRA, CDR2 YSYEKL, per germline. V lost 1 base, J lost 6 bases, and 15 bases stayed unmatched. The CDR3 nucleotides read TGCGCCAGCAGCCAAGGCTCCCCGTTGGCTAGCGGGGGGACGGATACGCAGTATTTT. Its protein is CASSQGSPLASGGTDTQYF.

This clonotype occurred many times. The chain joins TRBV28 to TRBJ1-5; D remains ambiguous. This CDR3 contains 14 residues. Trimming took off 10 bases at V and 7 bases at J, with 20 bases between the two ends. The V gene's germline CDR1 is MDHEN and CDR2 SYDVKM. This CDR3 reads CAIGWEISRQPQHF. The CDR3 nucleotides are TGTGCCATCGGCTGGGAAATCTCGCGCCAGCCCCAGCATTTT. Looking up the rest from reference TRBV28 and TRBJ1-5 gives the full variable domain: DVKVTQSSRYLVKRTGEKVFLECVQDMDHENMFWYRQDPGLGLRLIYFSYDVKMKEKGDIPEGYSVSREKKERFSLILESASTNQTSMYLCAIGWEISRQPQHFGDGTRLSIL.

This clonotype appeared a few times. V is TRBV28 and J is TRBJ2-1; 10 nucleotides match TRBD2. Germline V gene sequence: CDR1 MDHEN, CDR2 SYDVKM. J gave up 8 bases and V 3 bases, and 16 bases lay outside the gene matches. This CDR3 has 18 amino acids. The CDR3 is CASSLPRRLAGDEDEQFF. CDR3 nucleotides: TGTGCCAGCAGTTTGCCAAGACGTCTAGCGGGAGACGAGGATGAGCAGTTCTTC.

This clonotype showed up many times. V gene TRBV4-3 combines with J gene TRBJ1-1, with D unresolved. V was pared by 4 bases and J by 4 bases, with 13 bases between. CDR1 and CDR2 from the germline V gene are LGHNA and YSLEER. CDR3 length: 14 residues. The CDR3 loop is CASSLIHGSTEAFF. The CDR3 nucleotides read TGCGCCAGCAGCCTAATCCATGGGAGCACTGAAGCTTTCTTT.

This clonotype has a count of ten or more. The V call is TRBV28, the J call TRBJ2-3; a weak D match, TRBD2 (6 bases). The CDR3 is made up of 13 amino acids. Trimming shortened V by 8 bases and J by 4 bases, and 13 bases separated the two germline ends. The V gene's germline CDR1 is MDHEN and CDR2 SYDVKM. CDR3 sequence: CASGGRRADTQYF. In DNA form, the CDR3 reads TGTGCCAGCGGAGGGAGGAGGGCAGATACGCAGTATTTT.

This clonotype has just a few counts. This chain connects TRBV4-3 to TRBJ2-2; unclear D gene. The V end lost 4 bases, the J end lost 3 bases, and 9 bases lay between the germline ends. Germline values: CDR1 LGHNA, CDR2 YSLEER. The CDR3 has 14 residues. In nucleotides, the CDR3 is TGCGCCAGCAGCCCGTCCGAGTACACCGGGGAGCTGTTTTTT. This translates into CASSPSEYTGELFF.

The V call is TRBV7-6, the J call TRBJ1-1; D is unresolved. Trimming pared 4 bases from V and 1 base from J, leaving 19 bases between. The CDR3 is made up of 17 amino acids. CDR1 SGHVS and CDR2 FNYEAQ come from the germline V gene. The CDR3 loop is CASSSDSPLVPNTEAFF. The CDR3 DNA is TGTGCCAGCAGCTCAGACTCGCCCTTGGTCCCGAACACTGAAGCTTTCTTT.

This chain connects TRBV27 to TRBJ1-4; the D gene is possibly TRBD1 (5 bases). V lost 5 bases to trimming and J lost 6 bases, with 16 bases between them. CDR3 length equals 15 residues. The germline gives CDR1 MNHEY, CDR2 SMNVEV (reference sequence). The CDR3 is CASSPVGAEDEKLFF. CDR3 in DNA: TGTGCCAGCAGTCCCGTCGGGGCTGAGGATGAAAAACTGTTTTTT.

This clonotype was detected ten times or more. This rearrangement joins TRBV20-1 to TRBJ2-7; TRBD2 aligns across 13 bases. J gave up 6 bases and V 5 bases, and 7 bases lay outside the gene matches. Germline V CDR1 and CDR2: DFQATT, SNEGSKA (reference sequence). The CDR3 has 14 residues. CDR3 loop: CSAPRLAGGLEQYF. The CDR3 DNA is TGCAGTGCTCCACGACTAGCGGGAGGTCTCGAGCAGTACTTC.

The chain is built from TRBV2 and TRBJ1-2; D possibly corresponds to TRBD1 (5 bases). Germline CDR1 and CDR2: SNHLY and FYNNEI. V lost 3 bases, J lost 1 base, and 12 bases lay in between. The CDR3 length is 15 residues. Here the CDR3 DNA reads TGTGCCAGCAGTGAGTCGACAGACCTTAACTATGGCTACACCTTC. Protein product: CASSESTDLNYGYTF.

This clonotype showed up many times. The chain is built from TRBV5-6 and TRBJ2-1; 9 bases map to TRBD2. Germline V gene lookup returns CDR1 SGHDT and CDR2 YYEEEE. The junction had 6 bases not matched to a gene; V was cut back by 4 bases and J by 4 bases. The CDR3 has 15 amino acids. CDR3 loop: CASSLTSGPYNEQFF. CDR3 DNA sequence: TGTGCCAGCAGCCTGACTAGCGGCCCGTACAATGAGCAGTTCTTC. The full variable domain, completed using reference TRBV5-6 and TRBJ2-1, is DAGVTQSPTHLIKTRGQQVTLRCSPKSGHDTVSWYQQALGQGPQFIFQYYEEEERQRGNFPDRFSGHQFPNYSSELNVNALLLGDSALYLCASSLTSGPYNEQFFGPGTRLTVL.

This clonotype was seen a handful of times. The CDR3 DNA follows: TGCAGTGCAAACGCGGGCGGGTGGACCTACGAGCAGTACTTC. Its translation is CSANAGGWTYEQYF. The chain combines TRBV20-1 with TRBJ2-7; a possible D gene is TRBD2 (5 bases). The CDR3 is 14 residues long. V was trimmed by 6 bases and J by 2 bases, leaving 17 bases between them. Germline CDR1 is DFQATT and CDR2 is SNEGSKA (reference sequence).

This clonotype was detected ten times or more. The chain is built from TRBV28 and TRBJ2-6; 7 bases map to TRBD1. CDR1 is MDHEN, CDR2 SYDVKM, per germline. Trimming removed 8 bases from V and 1 base from J; junction bases left unmatched: 2. The CDR3 is 14 amino acids. As DNA, the CDR3 is TGTGCCAGCGAACAGGGGTCTGGGGCCAACGTCCTGACTTTC. Translating gives CASEQGSGANVLTF. The full variable domain, completed using reference TRBV28 and TRBJ2-6, is DVKVTQSSRYLVKRTGEKVFLECVQDMDHENMFWYRQDPGLGLRLIYFSYDVKMKEKGDIPEGYSVSREKKERFSLILESASTNQTSMYLCASEQGSGANVLTFGAGSRLTVL.

Note on this clonotype: This may be a read error: a much more frequent sequence differs by one nucleotide. The V and J genes are TRBV20-1 and TRBJ2-7, with TRBD2 as a possible D gene (5 bases). Germline V gene lookup returns CDR1 DFQATT and CDR2 SNEGSKA (reference sequence). CDR3 length: 15 residues. Trimming took off 1 base at V and 2 bases at J, with 15 bases between the two ends. CDR3 in DNA: TGCAGTGCTAGAGGATATACGTCGGGAACCTACGAGCAGTACTTC. Translation gives CSARGYTSGTYEQYF.

This clonotype was observed a handful of times. Relative to the germline gene, one junction end is altered; a read error may explain this. The rearrangement joins TRBV4-1 to TRBJ2-3; D unresolved. The V gene's germline CDR1 is MGHRA and CDR2 YSYEKL. CDR3 length: 15 residues. In DNA, the CDR3 is TGCGCCGGCAGCCCAACCGGTATCCACACAGATACGCAGTATTTT. Its translation is CAGSPTGIHTDTQYF.

This clonotype was counted ten times or more. The chain joins TRBV5-1 to TRBJ2-7; TRBD2 aligns across 10 bases. CDR1 is SGHRS, CDR2 YFSETQ, per germline. The J segment lost 5 bases and the V segment lost 4 bases, leaving 6 bases of the junction unmatched. CDR3 length: 14 residues. This CDR3 reads CASSPSGSYDEQYF. The DNA of the CDR3 is TGCGCCAGCAGCCCTAGCGGGAGTTATGACGAGCAGTACTTC.

J is TRBJ2-1 and V is TRBV24-1; D is undetermined. Trimming pared 7 bases from V and 10 bases from J, leaving 16 bases between. The germline V gene encodes CDR1 KGHDR and CDR2 SFDVKD. The CDR3 is made up of 13 amino acids. CDR3 loop: CATSAGESTEQFF. Written as DNA, the CDR3 is TGTGCCACCAGCGCAGGCGAAAGCACCGAGCAGTTCTTC.

This clonotype showed up many times. The chain joins TRBV28 to TRBJ2-3; TRBD1 agrees at 12 bases. The CDR3 is 15 residues long. CDR1 is MDHEN and CDR2 is SYDVKM in the germline V gene. V was pared by 5 bases and J by 6 bases, with 6 bases of the junction left unmatched. This CDR3 reads CASSPRDRGLDTQYF. CDR3 coding DNA: TGTGCCAGCAGTCCCAGGGACAGGGGGCTTGATACGCAGTATTTT.

This clonotype was seen a handful of times. V gene TRBV4-2 combines with J gene TRBJ2-1; no firm D call. This CDR3 contains 13 residues. Germline V gene sequence: CDR1 LGHNA, CDR2 YNFKEQ. The V gene lost 3 bases and the J gene lost 8 bases, with 11 bases spanning the gap. CDR3: CASSQPPADEQFF. CDR3 bases: TGTGCCAGCAGCCAGCCCCCTGCCGATGAGCAGTTCTTC.